The rows below give T cell receptor beta chains drawn from one sample of a study of beta chain features in type 1 diabetes. Data came from immunoSEQ multiplex PCR; TCRdb stores just in-frame clones and leaves some out. The data show 350,000 to 450,000 clones, over 9.5% seen once. Sequencing input: naive CD4+ T cells from blood. These receptors originate from a young woman with type 1 diabetes. Each CDR3 is given with its conserved first and last residue. D genes are given only for firm matches. For some rows the clone size is stated as once, few or many, or as a class when expanded; others skip it.

j_call	d_call	clone_size	v_call	cdr3_aa	cdr3_nt
TRBJ1-1	.	.	TRBV14	CASSQEAGWTEAFF	TGTGCCAGCAGCCAAGAGGCAGGGTGGACTGAAGCTTTCTTT
TRBJ1-2	.	.	TRBV14	CASSQAGAGGYTF	TGTGCCAGCAGCCAAGCAGGGGCAGGGGGCTACACCTTC
TRBJ1-1	.	.	TRBV18	CASSPHPLRTEAFF	TGTGCCAGCTCACCACACCCCTTGAGGACTGAAGCTTTCTTT
TRBJ1-5	.	.	TRBV5-6	CASSSVGRADNQPQHF	TGTGCCAGCAGCTCGGTAGGCAGGGCGGACAATCAGCCCCAGCATTTT
TRBJ1-5	.	few	TRBV9	CASSVDPSGPQHF	TGTGCCAGCAGCGTAGACCCTTCCGGGCCCCAGCATTTT
TRBJ2-5	TRBD1	few	TRBV30	CAWTTGAQETQYF	TGTGCCTGGACCACAGGGGCCCAAGAGACCCAGTACTTC
TRBJ2-6	.	few	TRBV6-5	CASSYNLHSGANVLTF	TGTGCCAGCAGTTACAATTTACACTCTGGGGCCAACGTCCTGACTTTC
TRBJ2-2	.	few	TRBV27	CASGREFLRSGELFF	TGTGCCAGCGGACGGGAGTTCCTTCGATCCGGGGAGCTGTTTTTT
TRBJ1-2	TRBD1	.	TRBV29-1	CSVSPDRGDGYTF	TGCAGCGTTTCCCCCGACAGGGGCGATGGCTACACCTTC
TRBJ2-2	TRBD1	few	TRBV28	CASRRQGETGELFF	TGTGCCAGCAGGCGACAGGGGGAGACCGGGGAGCTGTTTTTT
TRBJ2-5	.	few	TRBV11-2	CASSSAPVTGYQETQYF	TGTGCCAGCAGCTCCGCCCCCGTGACTGGATACCAAGAGACCCAGTACTTC
TRBJ1-6	TRBD1	.	TRBV18	CASSRGTGYTPLHF	TGTGCCAGCTCACGGGGGACAGGGTACACACCCCTCCACTTT
TRBJ1-1	TRBD1	few	TRBV7-9	CASSLRRQGNTEAFF	TGTGCCAGCAGCTTACGAAGACAGGGGAACACTGAAGCTTTCTTT
TRBJ1-2	.	few	TRBV4-1	CASSQGQVGLTQGGYTF	TGCGCCAGCAGCCAGGGCCAGGTGGGCCTTACTCAGGGTGGCTACACCTTC